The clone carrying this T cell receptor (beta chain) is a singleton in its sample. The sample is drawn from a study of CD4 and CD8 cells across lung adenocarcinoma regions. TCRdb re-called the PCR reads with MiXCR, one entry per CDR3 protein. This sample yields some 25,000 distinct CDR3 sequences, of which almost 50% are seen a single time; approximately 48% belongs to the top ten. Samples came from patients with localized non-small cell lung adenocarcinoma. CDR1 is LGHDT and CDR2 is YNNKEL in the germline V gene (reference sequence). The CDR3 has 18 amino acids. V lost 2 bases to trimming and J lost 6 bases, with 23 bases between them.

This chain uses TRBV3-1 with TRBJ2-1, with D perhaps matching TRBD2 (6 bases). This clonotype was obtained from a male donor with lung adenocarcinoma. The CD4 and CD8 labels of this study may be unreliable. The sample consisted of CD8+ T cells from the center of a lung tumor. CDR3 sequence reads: CASSQPRGAEGQRNEQFF. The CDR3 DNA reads TGTGCCAGCAGCCAACCCCGAGGCGCGGAGGGGCAGCGCAATGAGCAGTTCTTC.